The sample holds a few counts of the clone carrying this T cell receptor beta chain. What it binds is not known. This sample is drawn from a study of post-analysis software for immune sequencing data. About the study: Multiple sclerosis in the patients followed relapsing-remitting, secondary progressive and progressive-relapsing courses. Overall study findings and caveats: The F measure placed samples prepared in the same batch into strongly shared clusters. Significantly lower normalized Chao1 diversity was seen in multiple sclerosis patients than in controls. With TRBV5-6, TRBV5-1 and TRBV20-1 included, 4 to 6 TRBV segments were more frequent in patients than in controls.

V lost 3 bases, J lost 6 bases, and 13 bases lay in between. The V gene's germline CDR1 is ENHRY and CDR2 SYGVKD. This CDR3 spans 14 amino acids. cDNA libraries of TCR beta carried unique molecular identifiers. With roughly 0.95 to 11 million T cells as the source, some 500,000 cDNA molecules resulted. MiXCR, run by TCRdb on the PCR reads, gives a single entry per CDR3 protein. Of about 540,000 distinct CDR3 sequences in the sample, around a third are singletons; the top ten hold around 6%. This receptor was taken from a girl aged 2-17 years with multiple sclerosis. The sequenced sample was blood. V is TRBV10-3 and J is TRBJ2-3; TRBD2 is a possible D gene (6 bases). Here the CDR3 DNA reads TGTGCCATCAGTGATGGGGACTCTAAGGATACGCAGTATTTT. Translating it yields CAISDGDSKDTQYF.